This T cell receptor beta chain comes out of a study of shared clonotypes between healthy human individuals. Produced via immunoSEQ multiplex PCR; TCRdb's table is partial and in-frame only. Here the sample spans about 820,000 clones, roughly 92% being singletons. As defined, naive CD8 cells were CD45RO-negative and positively selected for CCR7, with terminally differentiated effector memory CD45RA+ cells excluded. V lost 3 bases, J lost 6 bases, and 8 bases lay in between. There are 13 residues in the CDR3. Germline CDR1 is MNHEY and CDR2 is SVGAGI. The sample was naive CD8+ T cells sorted from blood. The clonotype comes from a man aged 25-45 years in good health. The chain employs TRBV6-5 and TRBJ2-2; D gene ambiguous. CDR3 sequence: CASSYLQSGELFF. CDR3 bases: TGTGCCAGCAGTTATCTTCAGTCCGGGGAGCTGTTTTTT.